These 10 T cell receptor beta chains came from one sample sequenced in a study of vaccination and CD4 T cells after COVID-19. No cognate antigen is known for these TCRs. Researchers used the Oncomine TCR Beta short-read assay to sequence DNA from cultured CD4+ T cells. TCRdb re-analysed the PCR reads in MiXCR, keeping a single row per CDR3 protein. The repertoire holds about 20,000 distinct CDR3 sequences, around two fifths seen once, with around 14% in the top ten. Treatment in this sample: approximately 11-day PBMC culture with coronavirus spike peptide pools or control peptides (ViraFEST assay). Sequences were obtained from CD4+ T cells from blood, cultured in vitro. The receptor set was obtained from a human donor who had recovered from COVID-19.

The chain recombines TRBV6-2 or TRBV6-3 with TRBJ2-7; 7 bases match TRBD2. CDR1 MNHEY and CDR2 SVGEGT come from the germline V gene. The CDR3 is made up of 21 amino acids. With 5 bases clipped from V and 0 bases from J, the junction kept 25 bases outside the gene matches. This CDR3 is CASSAPLGRAEERGSSYEQYF. CDR3 bases: TGTGCCAGCAGTGCCCCGCTCGGTCGGGCCGAGGAGCGGGGCAGCTCCTACGAGCAGTACTTC.

This clonotype was detected only a few times. V and J are TRBV7-2 and TRBJ2-7, with a weak D call TRBD2 (6 bases). This CDR3 is built from 16 residues. Trimming left V 0 bases short and J 0 bases short, with 12 bases between. Per germline, CDR1 SGHTA and CDR2 FQGNSA. The CDR3: CASSLAGDFSSYEQYF. In DNA form, the CDR3 reads TGTGCCAGCAGCTTAGCAGGGGACTTCAGCTCCTACGAGCAGTACTTC. The full variable domain, rest sourced from reference TRBV7-2 and TRBJ2-7, is GAGVSQSPSNKVTEKGKDVELRCDPISGHTALYWYRQSLGQGLEFLIYFQGNSAPDKSGLPSDRFSAERTGGSVSTLTIQRTQQEDSAVYLCASSLAGDFSSYEQYFGPGTRLTVT.

The V gene is TRBV2, the J gene TRBJ2-1, with no clear D. V lost 3 bases and J 4 bases, leaving 4 bases between the germline ends. This CDR3 is built from 12 residues. Germline CDR1 is SNHLY and CDR2 is FYNNEI. The CDR3 bases are TGTGCCAGCAGTGACCTATACAATGAGCAGTTCTTC. Translated: CASSDLYNEQFF.

The J gene is TRBJ2-2, the V gene TRBV4-2; TRBD2 matches at 9 bases. CDR3 length equals 17 residues. With 7 bases clipped from V and 3 bases from J, the junction kept 12 bases outside the gene matches. CDR1 LGHNA and CDR2 YNFKEQ come from the germline V gene. Here the CDR3 DNA reads TGTGCCAGCACCACTAGGGTCCAGCGGGAGGACACCGGGGAGCTGTTTTTT. It is translated as CASTTRVQREDTGELFF.

V gene TRBV30 combines with J gene TRBJ1-5; TRBD1 matches at 7 bases. The germline gives CDR1 GTSNPN, CDR2 SVGIG (reference sequence). CDR3 length: 14 residues. Trimming removed 5 bases from V and 7 bases from J; junction bases left unmatched: 11. CDR3 amino acids: CAWGETGTFQPQHF. The CDR3 coding sequence is TGTGCCTGGGGGGAGACAGGGACCTTCCAGCCCCAGCATTTT. The full variable domain, its missing parts supplied by reference TRBV30 and TRBJ1-5, is SQTIHQWPATLVQPVGSPLSLECTVEGTSNPNLYWYRQAAGRGLQLLFYSVGIGQISSEVPQNLSASRPQDRQFILSSKKLLLSDSGFYLCAWGETGTFQPQHFGDGTRLSIL.

V and J are TRBV5-6 and TRBJ2-7; 12 bases fit TRBD1. Germline assignment: CDR1 SGHDT and CDR2 YYEEEE. Trimming cost V 5 bases and J 3 bases; bases outside gene matches: 6. The CDR3 runs 15 residues. This CDR3 reads CASSTGTGGIYEQYF. DNA of the CDR3: TGTGCCAGCAGTACGGGGACAGGGGGCATCTACGAGCAGTACTTC.

In this sample, this clonotype turned up a few times. This chain uses TRBV5-1 with TRBJ2-7, with 9 positions matching TRBD1. CDR1 is SGHRS and CDR2 is YFSETQ in the germline V gene. This CDR3 is built from 16 residues. J gave up 4 bases and V 4 bases, and 12 bases lay outside the gene matches. The CDR3 DNA sequence: TGCGCCAGCAGCCCGGGACAGGGTTTCGTGCCGTACGAGCAGTACTTC. Amino acid sequence: CASSPGQGFVPYEQYF.

This clonotype has just a few counts. The V call is TRBV19, the J call TRBJ2-5; 8 bases map to TRBD2. There are 14 residues in the CDR3. Germline CDR1 and CDR2: LNHDA and SQIVND (reference sequence). Trimming took 6 bases from V and 4 from J; bases not matched to a gene: 7. The CDR3 DNA reads TGTGCCAGTAGCCCCTCCGGGGGGGGAGAGACCCAGTACTTC. As protein: CASSPSGGGETQYF.

This clonotype appeared a single time. The CDR3 nucleotides are TGTGCCAGCAGTTTTAGGGATCCACTAGCGGGTAGTACAGATACGCAGTATTTT. It is translated as CASSFRDPLAGSTDTQYF. The chain carries TRBV12-3 or TRBV12-4 and TRBJ2-3; 9 bases line up with TRBD2. This CDR3 spans 18 amino acids. V lost 3 bases, J lost 3 bases, and 13 bases stayed unmatched.

Only a few counts were recorded for this clonotype. This sequence joins TRBV20-1 and TRBJ1-1; D not certain. The CDR3 has 14 residues. Per germline, CDR1 DFQATT and CDR2 SNEGSKA (reference sequence). V was shortened by 6 bases and J by 3 bases, with 17 bases between the two germline ends. CDR3 DNA sequence: TGCAGTGCCAGAAGGACGGCCCTGGACACTGAAGCTTTCTTT. Translating it yields CSARRTALDTEAFF.